Given below is one T cell receptor beta chain in context. Germline assignment: CDR1 SGHRS and CDR2 YFSETQ. This CDR3 has 16 amino acids. V gave up 1 base and J gave up 0 bases; unmatched junction bases: 3. The data were produced by immunoSEQ multiplex PCR, yet TCRdb's version contains in-frame clones alone and is incomplete. The sample includes 90,000 or so clones, around 84% of them seen just once. This entry belongs to a study of control samples from healthy donors and cancer patients. Sequenced material: PBMCs. The sequence came from a man aged 70-80 years with lung cancer. The chain carries TRBV5-1 and TRBJ2-5; 10 bases are shared with TRBD2. CDR3 DNA sequence: TGCGCCAGCAGCTTGAGTAGCGGGGGGTACCAAGAGACCCAGTACTTC. This codes for CASSLSSGGYQETQYF.